These T cell receptor beta chains were read from a single sample in a study of T cell repertoires in cytomegalovirus infection. Their antigens remain unidentified. Each CDR3 protein gets one entry after TCRdb re-called the reads with MiXCR. The table includes hundreds of thousands of distinct CDR3 sequences, about 33% detected once. The source was cultured CD8+ T cells from PBMCs, collected from culture after CMV antigen stimulation. The receptors derive from a human donor in good health (CMV status not recorded). Some clones in this sample may be carry-over from other donors' samples. The CDR3 runs from the conserved cysteine through the conserved F or W. The D gene is left open where the match is weak. Only some rows state a clone size, as once, few, many or a class for expanded clones.

length,size,J,V,D,DNA,CDR3
15,few,TRBJ1-2,TRBV27,TRBD1,TGTGCCAGCAGTTTATCCCCGGACAGGGTAGATGGCTACACCTTC,CASSLSPDRVDGYTF
17,NA,TRBJ2-1,TRBV7-8,NA,TGTGCCAGCAGCTTAGCGTTGCAGGGTACGTCCTACAATGAGCAGTTCTTC,CASSLALQGTSYNEQFF
13,many,TRBJ2-4,TRBV7-2,NA,TGTGCCACCCTAGTGGACCCAGAAAACATTCAGTACTTC,CATLVDPENIQYF
15,few,TRBJ1-1,TRBV11-2,TRBD1,TGTGCCAGCAGCTTATCCGACAGGGGGTACACTGAAGCTTTCTTT,CASSLSDRGYTEAFF
13,NA,TRBJ1-1,TRBV20-1,NA,TGCAGTGCTAGAGATCTCCTGAACACTGAAGCTTTCTTT,CSARDLLNTEAFF
15,NA,TRBJ2-6,TRBV7-4,NA,TGTGCCAACAGTTTTAAGGCCTCTGGGGCCAACGTCCTGACTTTC,CANSFKASGANVLTF
16,NA,TRBJ2-1,TRBV9,TRBD1,TGTGCCAGCAGCGTGTCCGGGACAGGGGCCGGCAATGAGCAGTTCTTC,CASSVSGTGAGNEQFF
15,many,TRBJ2-1,TRBV6-1,TRBD2,TGTGCCAGCAGTAAGGCGGGGGGGCCTTACAATGAGCAGTTCTTC,CASSKAGGPYNEQFF
11,NA,TRBJ1-4,TRBV7-6,NA,TGTGCCAGCAGCTCTAGTGAAAAACTGTTTTTT,CASSSSEKLFF
14,many,TRBJ1-5,TRBV7-2,NA,TGTGCCAGCAGCTACTGGGACACCAATCAGCCCCAGCATTTT,CASSYWDTNQPQHF
18,many,TRBJ2-2,TRBV7-6,TRBD2,TGTGCCAGCAGCTCTCGGGGTAGCGGGGGGCTTTGGACCGGGGAGCTGTTTTTT,CASSSRGSGGLWTGELFF
12,NA,TRBJ1-1,TRBV19,NA,TGTGCCAGCAGAGATCGAAGCACTGAAGCTTTCTTT,CASRDRSTEAFF
14,many,TRBJ2-7,TRBV7-6,NA,TGTGCCAGCAGCTTAGTTCCGGACAGCTACGAGCAGTACTTC,CASSLVPDSYEQYF
15,NA,TRBJ1-2,TRBV7-4,NA,TGTGCCAGCAGCTTATATCGAGGGGGTGACAGTGGCTACACCTTC,CASSLYRGGDSGYTF
13,NA,TRBJ2-4,TRBV6-5,NA,TGTGCCAGCACCGACGGTTGGGTGAACATTCAGTACTTC,CASTDGWVNIQYF
13,NA,TRBJ2-1,TRBV12-5,NA,TGTGCTAGTGGTTTGCACTGGGAGGTGGAGCAGTTCTTC,CASGLHWEVEQFF
15,NA,TRBJ2-3,TRBV7-9,NA,TGTGCCAGCAGCTTTCCCCCAGGGTACACAGATACGCAGTATTTT,CASSFPPGYTDTQYF
15,few,TRBJ2-3,TRBV5-4,NA,TGTGCCAGCAGCTTGGAAGGGACTCCCTCAGGGACGCAGTATTTT,CASSLEGTPSGTQYF
14,few,TRBJ2-1,TRBV6-6,TRBD1,TGTGCCAGCAGTGACAGGGGTTCCTACAATGAGCAGTTCTTC,CASSDRGSYNEQFF
15,NA,TRBJ1-2,TRBV25-1,NA,TGTGCCAGCAGTGAAGCCGGGACATGGTTGAGCGGCTACACCTTC,CASSEAGTWLSGYTF
15,few,TRBJ2-3,TRBV20-1,TRBD2,TGCAGTGCCCATGGAACTAGCGGGGGCCCAGATACGCAGTATTTT,CSAHGTSGGPDTQYF
15,NA,TRBJ2-6,TRBV19,NA,TGTGCCAGTAGCGAGAGTCCCTCTGGGGCCAACGTCCTGACTTTC,CASSESPSGANVLTF
15,few,TRBJ1-3,TRBV12-3/TRBV12-4,TRBD1,TGTGCCAGCAGTTTAGGCAGGGGGCTTGGAAACACCATATATTTT,CASSLGRGLGNTIYF
15,NA,TRBJ2-2,TRBV7-7,TRBD2,TGTGCTAGCAGCTCACCACTCGGGGGGACCGGGGAGCTGTTTTTT,CASSSPLGGTGELFF
16,few,TRBJ2-5,TRBV12-3/TRBV12-4,TRBD2,TGTGCCAGCAGTCGATTTACTAGCGGGGCGGAAGAGACCCAGTACTTC,CASSRFTSGAEETQYF
14,few,TRBJ1-5,TRBV7-9,NA,TGTGCCAGCAGCTTCGGAGGGGCAGATCAGCCCCAGCATTTT,CASSFGGADQPQHF
13,few,TRBJ2-1,TRBV7-6,NA,TGTGCTAGCAGCTGGGGCCTCTACAATGAGCAGTTCTTC,CASSWGLYNEQFF
19,few,TRBJ2-1,TRBV4-1,TRBD2,TGCGCCAGCAGCCAAGGTTCTAGCGGGGGCCTAAGCTCCTACAATGAGCAGTTCTTC,CASSQGSSGGLSSYNEQFF
15,NA,TRBJ1-1,TRBV19,NA,TGTGCCAGTAGTACTTTAACTACCGGGGGGCTTGAAGCTTTCTTT,CASSTLTTGGLEAFF
19,few,TRBJ1-3,TRBV25-1,NA,TGTGCCAGCAGTGAATATGAGGGATACCGATCCTCGCCTGGAAACACCATATATTTT,CASSEYEGYRSSPGNTIYF
15,NA,TRBJ1-2,TRBV7-9,NA,TGTGCCAGCACCACGCCAGAATGGGGGTACTATGGCTACACCTTC,CASTTPEWGYYGYTF
15,NA,TRBJ2-5,TRBV7-9,TRBD1,TGTGCCAGCAGCTCACAGGACAGGGATTTGAAGACCCAGTACTTC,CASSSQDRDLKTQYF
16,NA,TRBJ2-2,TRBV11-2,NA,TGTGCCAGCAGCTCAGGAGTGGCGGGGAACACCGGGGAGCTGTTTTTT,CASSSGVAGNTGELFF
15,few,TRBJ1-1,TRBV7-9,NA,TGTGCCAGCATCCAAGAGGGGGACTGGGGGGCTGAAGCTTTCTTT,CASIQEGDWGAEAFF
15,few,TRBJ2-1,TRBV4-3,TRBD2,TGCGCCAGCAGCCTCTTAGCGGGGGGGGACAATGAGCAGTTCTTC,CASSLLAGGDNEQFF
18,few,TRBJ2-5,TRBV4-1,TRBD2,TGCGCCAGCAGCCTCCCAAAAGCGGGGGGGCCGGAACAAGAGACCCAGTACTTC,CASSLPKAGGPEQETQYF
13,few,TRBJ2-7,TRBV12-3/TRBV12-4,TRBD1,TGTGCCAGCAGTTGGGACAGGGGGGACGAGCAGTACTTC,CASSWDRGDEQYF
15,NA,TRBJ1-5,TRBV5-4,NA,TGTGCCAGCAGCTTGGCTCCAGATAGCAATCAGCCCCAGCATTTT,CASSLAPDSNQPQHF
15,few,TRBJ2-5,TRBV4-1,NA,TGCGCCAGCAGCCAGGCTCCTTTTGGGGGGGAGACCCAGTACTTC,CASSQAPFGGETQYF
13,few,TRBJ1-6,TRBV20-1,TRBD1,TGCAGTGCCCCCGACAGGGGAGGTTCACCCCTCCACTTT,CSAPDRGGSPLHF
15,NA,TRBJ1-2,TRBV7-9,TRBD1,TGTGCCAGCAGCTTACCGGGACAGGACCACTATGGCTACACCTTC,CASSLPGQDHYGYTF
14,NA,TRBJ2-7,TRBV19,TRBD2,TGTGCCAGTAGTATGGCTAGCGGGCCCTACGAGCAGTACTTC,CASSMASGPYEQYF
15,many,TRBJ2-5,TRBV7-9,NA,TGTGCCAGCAGCCCCCCCCCCGCAGGGATAGAGACCCAGTACTTC,CASSPPPAGIETQYF